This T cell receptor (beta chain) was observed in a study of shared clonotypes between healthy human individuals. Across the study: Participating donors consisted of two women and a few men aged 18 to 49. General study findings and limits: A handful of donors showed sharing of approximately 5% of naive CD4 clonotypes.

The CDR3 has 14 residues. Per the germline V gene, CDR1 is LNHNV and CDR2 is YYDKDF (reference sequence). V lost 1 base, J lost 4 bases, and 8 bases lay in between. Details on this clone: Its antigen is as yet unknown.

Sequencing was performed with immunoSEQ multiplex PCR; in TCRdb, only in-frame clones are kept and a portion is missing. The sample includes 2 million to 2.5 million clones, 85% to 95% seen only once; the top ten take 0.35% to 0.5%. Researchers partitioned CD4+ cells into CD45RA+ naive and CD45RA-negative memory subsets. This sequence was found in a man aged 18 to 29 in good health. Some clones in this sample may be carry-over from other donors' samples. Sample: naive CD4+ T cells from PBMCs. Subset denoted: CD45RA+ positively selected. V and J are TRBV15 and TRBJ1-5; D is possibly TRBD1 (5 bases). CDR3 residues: CATSRAGTNQPQHF. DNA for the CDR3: TGTGCCACCAGCAGAGCAGGGACGAATCAGCCCCAGCATTTT.